This T cell receptor (beta chain) was captured in a study of blood T cell repertoires in COVID-19. Study at large: In each case, the material was cDNA or gDNA derived from T cells, B-cell-depleted T cells, or PBMCs.

Ages ranged from roughly 18 to 100 years, with residence in 24 US areas. In assigning cohorts, the study relied on participant-reported clinical history. Germline V lookup: CDR1 MDHEN, CDR2 SYDVKM. Trimming left V 3 bases short and J 2 bases short, with 11 bases between. This CDR3 has 15 amino acids. Original analysis: Quantification of nucleated cells was approximated via reference gene primer amplification. Produced via immunoSEQ multiplex PCR; TCRdb's table is partial and in-frame only. V and J calls and clone size are as listed in that table; D and trimming were resolved from the DNA. The data hold 120,000 to 150,000 clones, with 85% to 90% observed a single time.

The sequencing sample was made of PBMCs or T cells enriched from blood (not recorded which). The clonotype originates from a woman in her 30s with acute COVID-19. This rearrangement joins TRBV28 to TRBJ1-3; D gene uncertain. CDR3 in amino acids: CASSFGVFPGNTIYF. DNA of the CDR3: TGTGCCAGCAGTTTCGGGGTATTCCCTGGAAACACCATATATTTT. Full variable domain (rest looked up from reference TRBV28 and TRBJ1-3): DVKVTQSSRYLVKRTGEKVFLECVQDMDHENMFWYRQDPGLGLRLIYFSYDVKMKEKGDIPEGYSVSREKKERFSLILESASTNQTSMYLCASSFGVFPGNTIYFGEGSWLTVV.